Given below is one T cell receptor beta chain in context. The data were obtained in a study of blood T cells in healthy people across ages. Combining a sample-barcoded 5' primer with a J-beta primer mix, a second PCR ran for roughly 6 to 12 cycles. Template switching added a 12-random-nucleotide identifier to every cDNA molecule. TCRdb called the 5' RACE reads again in MiXCR, with one record for every CDR3 protein. There are roughly 700,000 distinct CDR3 sequences in the sample; around 48% occur only once, and around a third lies in the top ten. This CDR3 spans 14 amino acids. Germline CDR1 and CDR2: MNHEY and SMNVEV (reference sequence). V lost 2 bases and J lost 5, with 13 bases in between.

V is TRBV27 and J is TRBJ2-7; D is possibly TRBD1 or TRBD2 (5 bases each). The clonotype was recovered from a woman aged 55-69 years in good health. The sequenced sample consisted of blood. CDR3 loop: CASSLGTADDEQYF. The CDR3 region has the DNA TGTGCCAGCAGTTTAGGGACGGCGGACGACGAGCAGTACTTC.